This T cell receptor (beta chain) was sequenced for a study of a mutant IDH1 vaccine in newly diagnosed glioma. This sample's time point: baseline, week 1 (first vaccination visit). Treatment given: pre-vaccination baseline after standard-of-care therapy. TCRdb's table, derived via immunoSEQ multiplex PCR, lists solely in-frame clones and lacks some. The sample has tens of thousands of clones, about 83% seen once; the top ten hold 7% to 9%. Trimming shortened V by 6 bases and J by 4 bases, and 7 bases separated the two germline ends. The CDR3 loop spans 10 amino acids. CDR1 and CDR2 from the germline V gene are DFQATT and SNEGSKA (reference sequence).

V is TRBV20-1 and J is TRBJ2-7, with D unresolved. Sample: PBMCs, taken from a glioma patient treated with radiotherapy, temozolomide or both. The TCR was taken from a woman aged 45 to 65 with glioma. CDR3 bases: TGCAGTGCCCCCACGTACGAGCAGTACTTC. It codes for CSAPTYEQYF.